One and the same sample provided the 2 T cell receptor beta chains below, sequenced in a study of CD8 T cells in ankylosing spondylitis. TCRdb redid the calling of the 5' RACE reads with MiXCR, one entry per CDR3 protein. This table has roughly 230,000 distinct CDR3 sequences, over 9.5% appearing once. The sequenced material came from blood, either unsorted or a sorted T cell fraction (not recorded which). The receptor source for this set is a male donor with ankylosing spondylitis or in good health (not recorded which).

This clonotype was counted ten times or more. The CDR3 spells CASSLRMNTEAFF. CDR3 in DNA: TGTGCCAGCAGCCTACGGATGAACACTGAAGCTTTCTTT. The gene calls are TRBV11-2 and TRBJ1-1; D remains unclear. Germline V gives CDR1 SGHAT, CDR2 FQNNGV. There are 13 residues in the CDR3. V shed 5 bases and J shed 0 bases, with 7 bases lying between them.

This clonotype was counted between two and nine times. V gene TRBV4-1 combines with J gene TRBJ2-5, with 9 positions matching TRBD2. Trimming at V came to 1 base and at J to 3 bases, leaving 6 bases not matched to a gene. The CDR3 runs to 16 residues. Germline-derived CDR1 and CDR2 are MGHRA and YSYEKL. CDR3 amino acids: CASSQGAAGGKETQYF. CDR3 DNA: TGCGCCAGCAGCCAAGGAGCAGCGGGGGGTAAAGAGACCCAGTACTTC.